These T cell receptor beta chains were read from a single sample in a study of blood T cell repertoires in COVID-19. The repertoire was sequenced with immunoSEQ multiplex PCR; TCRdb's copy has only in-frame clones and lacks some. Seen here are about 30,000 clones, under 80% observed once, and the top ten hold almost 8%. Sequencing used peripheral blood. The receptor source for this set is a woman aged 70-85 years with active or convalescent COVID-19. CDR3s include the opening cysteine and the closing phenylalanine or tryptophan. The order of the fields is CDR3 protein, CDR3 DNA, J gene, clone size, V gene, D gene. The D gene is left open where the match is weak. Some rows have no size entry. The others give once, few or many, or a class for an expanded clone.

cdr3_aa: CASSPRETSTDTQYF
cdr3_nt: TGTGCCAGCAGCCCCCGGGAGACTAGCACAGATACGCAGTATTTT
j_call: TRBJ2-3
clone_size: -
v_call: TRBV7-8
d_call: -

cdr3_aa: CATSDPGTSGNTGELFF
cdr3_nt: TGTGCCACCAGTGATCCGGGGACTAGCGGGAACACCGGGGAGCTGTTTTTT
j_call: TRBJ2-2
clone_size: few
v_call: TRBV24-1
d_call: TRBD2

cdr3_aa: CASSLGHGTDTQYF
cdr3_nt: TGCGCCAGCAGCTTGGGACATGGCACAGATACGCAGTATTTT
j_call: TRBJ2-3
clone_size: -
v_call: TRBV5-1
d_call: -

cdr3_aa: CASTGVKGVGQPQHF
cdr3_nt: TGTGCCAGCACCGGCGTAAAGGGAGTTGGGCAGCCCCAGCATTTT
j_call: TRBJ1-5
clone_size: -
v_call: TRBV28
d_call: -

cdr3_aa: CASSLWDRGFGDTQYF
cdr3_nt: TGTGCCAGCAGCCTTTGGGACAGGGGGTTTGGGGATACGCAGTATTTT
j_call: TRBJ2-3
clone_size: -
v_call: TRBV9
d_call: TRBD1

cdr3_aa: CASSPPGTTGYTF
cdr3_nt: TGTGCCAGCAGCCCCCCCGGGACAACTGGCTACACCTTC
j_call: TRBJ1-2
clone_size: -
v_call: TRBV6-6
d_call: -

cdr3_aa: CASSLGQGGDQETQYF
cdr3_nt: TGTGCCAGCAGCTTAGGGCAGGGAGGGGATCAAGAGACCCAGTACTTC
j_call: TRBJ2-5
clone_size: -
v_call: TRBV11-3
d_call: TRBD2

cdr3_aa: CASSLDRDSGNTIYF
cdr3_nt: TGCGCCAGCAGCCTCGACAGGGACTCTGGAAACACCATATATTTT
j_call: TRBJ1-3
clone_size: -
v_call: TRBV5-1
d_call: TRBD1

cdr3_aa: CASSQEGQPYNEQFF
cdr3_nt: TGTGCCAGCAGCCAAGAAGGACAGCCCTACAATGAGCAGTTCTTC
j_call: TRBJ2-1
clone_size: -
v_call: TRBV3-1/TRBV3-2
d_call: -

cdr3_aa: CASSQPGQGAREGDNEQFF
cdr3_nt: TGTGCCAGCAGCCAACCCGGACAGGGGGCGCGAGAAGGTGACAATGAGCAGTTCTTC
j_call: TRBJ2-1
clone_size: once
v_call: TRBV9
d_call: TRBD1